This TCR beta chain was observed in a study of tumor-infiltrating lymphocytes in localized non-small cell lung cancer. Whole-study findings and limits: IM1 and IM2 tumors showed no difference in T-cell fraction.

Comments on this clone: Antigen: not known.

The CDR3 length is 12 residues. Deletions cut 2 bases from V and 10 bases from J, with 11 bases between. Germline values: CDR1 SGHAT, CDR2 FQNNGV. Repertoires were generated with immunoSEQ multiplex PCR, while TCRdb's copy carries only in-frame clones and drops some. Counted here are 13,000 or so clones, 79% occurring once; the ten biggest clones make up around 12%. The sequence was collected from a human donor with non-small cell lung cancer. This chain uses TRBV11-2 with TRBJ1-1; no firm D call. The sample comprised lung tumor tissue. The CDR3 coding sequence is TGTGCCAGCAGCTTATATGCGGCAGGAGCTTTCTTT. It encodes CASSLYAAGAFF. Looking up the rest from reference TRBV11-2 and TRBJ1-1 gives the full variable domain: EAGVAQSPRYKIIEKRQSVAFWCNPISGHATLYWYQQILGQGPKLLIQFQNNGVVDDSQLPKDRFSAERLKGVDSTLKIQPAKLEDSAVYLCASSLYAAGAFFGQGTRLTVV.